The present T cell receptor (beta chain) was sequenced within a study of blood T cell repertoires in COVID-19. Profiled with immunoSEQ multiplex PCR; TCRdb holds only in-frame clones, not every one. The sample carries approximately 100,000 clones, roughly 84% recorded once. Germline loops: CDR1 MNHEY, CDR2 SVGEGT. CDR3 length equals 17 residues. V was pared by 5 bases and J by 5 bases, with 11 bases of the junction left unmatched. The specimen sequenced was peripheral blood. The V call is TRBV6-2 or TRBV6-3, the J call TRBJ2-3, with TRBD2 matching over 12 bases. The source is a man in his fifties or sixties with acute or convalescent COVID-19. The CDR3 nucleotides read TGTGCCAGCAGTCGCTCGACTAGCGGGGGAACGAGAGATACGCAGTATTTT. It yields the protein CASSRSTSGGTRDTQYF.